This T cell receptor (beta chain) was captured by sequencing in a study of cytomegalovirus exposure and HLA in healthy donors. TCRdb keeps only in-frame clones here, not all; method: immunoSEQ multiplex PCR. The repertoire holds under 200,000 clones, with about 86% as singletons. V gave up 6 bases and J gave up 7 bases; unmatched junction bases: 9. This CDR3 contains 15 residues. Germline V gene lookup returns CDR1 WNHNN and CDR2 SYGVQD (reference sequence). The TCR sequence derives from a woman between 18 and 29 years old in good health and CMV-seronegative. This chain links TRBV10-1 with TRBJ2-1; 10 bases are shared with TRBD2. Sequenced material: PBMCs. The CDR3 DNA reads TGCGCCAGCAGCAGCACCGGGACTAGCGATAATGAGCAGTTCTTC. It specifies CASSSTGTSDNEQFF.